The T cell receptor beta chain described here comes from a study of shared clonotypes between healthy human individuals. On the study more broadly: For every donor, three CD4 naive, three CD4 memory, two CD8 naive and one CD8 memory plates were used. General study results and limits: Limitation of the genetic and exposure-history diversity represented came from the few donors. In general, naive subsets displayed greater estimated richness than memory subsets did.

V shed 2 bases, J shed 5 bases, and the junction held 5 bases outside the gene matches. Germline CDR1 reads SGHNT; CDR2 reads YYREEE (reference sequence). The CDR3 is 14 residues long. This clone occurred a few times. Its cognate antigen is unknown. The sample has other DNA sequences that encode this CDR3 too. Assay execution took place at the deep level. Using immunoSEQ multiplex PCR, the repertoire was profiled, and TCRdb retains in-frame clones only, with some absent. The sample holds 550,000 to 850,000 clones, around 70% seen once. The source material was memory CD4+ T cells sorted from blood. Subset meaning: CD45RA-negative fraction. This receptor was taken from a woman younger than 45 in good health. The chain carries TRBV5-4 and TRBJ1-2; 8 bases align to TRBD1. The CDR3 nucleotides read TGTGCCAGCAGCTTTGACAGGGGTGGGTATGGCTACACCTTC. Its translation is CASSFDRGGYGYTF. The full variable domain, with the rest looked up from reference TRBV5-4 and TRBJ1-2, is ETGVTQSPTHLIKTRGQQVTLRCSSQSGHNTVSWYQQALGQGPQFIFQYYREEENGRGNFPPRFSGLQFPNYSSELNVNALELDDSALYLCASSFDRGGYGYTFGSGTRLTVV.